This T cell receptor (beta chain) was recorded in a study of patients and donors after allogeneic stem cell transplantation. Germline V gene sequence: CDR1 SGHRS, CDR2 YFSETQ. The length of the CDR3 is 18 residues. The junction had 11 bases not matched to a gene; V was cut back by 0 bases and J by 1 base. MiXCR, applied by TCRdb to the RT-PCR reads, yields one record per CDR3 protein. The top ten clones hold 5% to 7.5% of a sample with roughly 940,000 distinct CDR3 sequences, 15% to 20% of them seen once. At least ten counts were recorded for this clonotype. V is TRBV5-1 and J is TRBJ1-1, with 8 bases lining up with TRBD1. The sequencing input was blood, either unsorted or a sorted T cell fraction (not recorded which). This sequence originates from a human donor who was either an allogeneic HSCT recipient or a stem cell or donor lymphocyte infusion donor (not recorded which). It is not recorded whose cells these are; they may come from a transplant donor. CDR3 DNA: TGCGCCAGCAGCTTGGAGCTCAGGGGGCGAGTTGAGAACACTGAAGCTTTCTTT. It encodes CASSLELRGRVENTEAFF.